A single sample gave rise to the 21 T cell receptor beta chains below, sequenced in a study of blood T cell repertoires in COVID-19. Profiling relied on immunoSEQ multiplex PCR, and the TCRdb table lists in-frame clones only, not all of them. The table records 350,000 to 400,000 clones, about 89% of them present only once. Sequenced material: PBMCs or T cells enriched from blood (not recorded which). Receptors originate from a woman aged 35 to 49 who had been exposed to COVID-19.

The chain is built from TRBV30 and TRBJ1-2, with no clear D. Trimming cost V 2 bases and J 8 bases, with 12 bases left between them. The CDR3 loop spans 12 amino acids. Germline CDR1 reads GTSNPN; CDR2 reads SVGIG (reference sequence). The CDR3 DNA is TGTGCCTGGAGTAGAGCTTCCGTCGGCTACACCTTC. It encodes CAWSRASVGYTF.

DNA of the CDR3: TGTGCCAGAAGCTTGGCATGCGGAATCTATGGCTACACCTTC. This gives the protein CARSLACGIYGYTF. The chain combines TRBV5-3 with TRBJ1-2, with D hard to call. TRBV5-3 is sorted into the ORF group, with uncertain function. The V gene lost 0 bases and the J gene lost 4 bases, with 10 bases spanning the gap. This CDR3 is 14 amino acids long.

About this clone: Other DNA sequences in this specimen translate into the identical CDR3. This chain's CDR3 is CASSPQTGELFF. The DNA for the CDR3 is TGTGCCAGCTCACCCCAAACCGGGGAGCTGTTTTTT. The gene calls are TRBV18 and TRBJ2-2; D ambiguous. Germline V gene sequence: CDR1 KGHSH, CDR2 LQKENI. V was trimmed by 3 bases and J by 5 bases, leaving 4 bases between them. This CDR3 has 12 amino acids.

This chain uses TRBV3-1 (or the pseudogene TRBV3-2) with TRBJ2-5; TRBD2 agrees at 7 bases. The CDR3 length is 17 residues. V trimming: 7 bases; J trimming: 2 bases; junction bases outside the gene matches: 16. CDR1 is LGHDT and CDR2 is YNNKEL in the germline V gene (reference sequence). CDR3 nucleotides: TGTGCCAGCACCCCAAGAGGGATAATAGCGGGTCAAGAGACCCAGTACTTC. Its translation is CASTPRGIIAGQETQYF.

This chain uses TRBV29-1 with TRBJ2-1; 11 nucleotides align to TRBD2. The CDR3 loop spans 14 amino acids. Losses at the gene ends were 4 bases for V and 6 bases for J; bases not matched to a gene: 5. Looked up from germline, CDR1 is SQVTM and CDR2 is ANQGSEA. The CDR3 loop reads CSVVAGGPRNEQFF. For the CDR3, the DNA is TGCAGCGTTGTAGCGGGAGGGCCCCGCAATGAGCAGTTCTTC.

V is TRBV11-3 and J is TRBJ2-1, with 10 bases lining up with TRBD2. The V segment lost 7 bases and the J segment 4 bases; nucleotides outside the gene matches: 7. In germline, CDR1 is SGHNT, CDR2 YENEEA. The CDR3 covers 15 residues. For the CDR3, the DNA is TGTGCCAGCACCCAACTAGCGGGAAGTTACAATGAGCAGTTCTTC. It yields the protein CASTQLAGSYNEQFF.

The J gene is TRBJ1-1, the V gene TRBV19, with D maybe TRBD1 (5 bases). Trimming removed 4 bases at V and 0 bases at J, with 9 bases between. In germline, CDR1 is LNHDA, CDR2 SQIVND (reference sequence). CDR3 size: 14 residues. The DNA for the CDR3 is TGTGCCAGTAGTACCCAGACAGTGAACACTGAAGCTTTCTTT. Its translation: CASSTQTVNTEAFF.

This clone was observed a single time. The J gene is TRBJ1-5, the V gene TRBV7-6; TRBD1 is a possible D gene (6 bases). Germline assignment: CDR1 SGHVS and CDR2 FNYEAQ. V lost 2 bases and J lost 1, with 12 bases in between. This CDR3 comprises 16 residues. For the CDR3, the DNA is TGTGCCAGCAGCTTATCCCCTCAGGGGAGCAATCAGCCCCAGCATTTT. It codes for CASSLSPQGSNQPQHF.

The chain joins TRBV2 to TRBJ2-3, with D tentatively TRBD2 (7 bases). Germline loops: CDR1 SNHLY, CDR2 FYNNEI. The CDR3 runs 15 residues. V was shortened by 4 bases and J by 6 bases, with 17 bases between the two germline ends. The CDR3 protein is CASSGYGGGSDTQYF. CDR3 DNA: TGTGCCAGCAGTGGATACGGCGGGGGCAGTGATACGCAGTATTTT.

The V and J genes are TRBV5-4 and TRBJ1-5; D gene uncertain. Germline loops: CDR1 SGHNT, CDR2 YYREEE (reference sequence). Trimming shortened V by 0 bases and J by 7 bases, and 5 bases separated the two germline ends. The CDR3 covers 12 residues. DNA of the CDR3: TGTGCCAGCAGCTTGGGAAGCCAGCCCCAGCATTTT. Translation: CASSLGSQPQHF.

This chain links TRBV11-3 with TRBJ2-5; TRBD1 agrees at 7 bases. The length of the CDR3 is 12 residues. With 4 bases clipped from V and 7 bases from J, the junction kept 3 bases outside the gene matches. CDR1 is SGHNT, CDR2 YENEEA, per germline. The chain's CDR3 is CASSSGQATQYF. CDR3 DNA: TGTGCCAGCAGCTCCGGACAGGCGACCCAGTACTTC.

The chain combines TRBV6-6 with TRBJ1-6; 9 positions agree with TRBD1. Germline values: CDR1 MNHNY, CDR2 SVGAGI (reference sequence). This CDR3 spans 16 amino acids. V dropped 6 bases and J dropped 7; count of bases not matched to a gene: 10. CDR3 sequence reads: CASRAQGARKNSPLHF. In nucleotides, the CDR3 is TGTGCCAGCAGGGCACAGGGGGCGCGAAAGAATTCACCCCTCCACTTT.

The CDR3, as DNA: TGTGCCAGCAGCCCAGGGTTGCGGGAGGCCGGTAGAGATACGCAGTATTTT. Translated: CASSPGLREAGRDTQYF. The rearrangement joins TRBV5-5 to TRBJ2-3; 8 bases fit TRBD2. From germline, CDR1 is SGHKS and CDR2 YYEKEE (reference sequence). The CDR3 totals 17 residues. Germline trimming cut 4 bases from V and 5 bases from J; bases unmatched to any gene: 15.

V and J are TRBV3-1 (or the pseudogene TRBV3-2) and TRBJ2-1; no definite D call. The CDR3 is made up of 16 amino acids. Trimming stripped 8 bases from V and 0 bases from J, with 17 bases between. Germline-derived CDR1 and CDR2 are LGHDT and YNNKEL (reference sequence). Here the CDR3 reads CASVVGLHRSYNEQFF. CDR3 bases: TGTGCCAGCGTCGTTGGCCTCCATCGCTCCTACAATGAGCAGTTCTTC.

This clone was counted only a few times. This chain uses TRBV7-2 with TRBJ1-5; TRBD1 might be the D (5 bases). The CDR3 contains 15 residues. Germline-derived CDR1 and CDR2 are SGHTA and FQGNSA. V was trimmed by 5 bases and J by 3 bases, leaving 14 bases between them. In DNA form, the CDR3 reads TGTGCCAGCAGCGCACCCGACAGCCCCAATCAGCCCCAGCATTTT. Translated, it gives CASSAPDSPNQPQHF. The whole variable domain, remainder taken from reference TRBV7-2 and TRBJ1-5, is GAGVSQSPSNKVTEKGKDVELRCDPISGHTALYWYRQSLGQGLEFLIYFQGNSAPDKSGLPSDRFSAERTGGSVSTLTIQRTQQEDSAVYLCASSAPDSPNQPQHFGDGTRLSIL.

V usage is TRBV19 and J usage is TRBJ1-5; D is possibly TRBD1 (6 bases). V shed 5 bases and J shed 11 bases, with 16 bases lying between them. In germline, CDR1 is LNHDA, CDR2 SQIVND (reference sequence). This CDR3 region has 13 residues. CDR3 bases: TGTGCCAGTAGTTCCCAGGGGACATTGTCCCAGCATTTT. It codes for CASSSQGTLSQHF. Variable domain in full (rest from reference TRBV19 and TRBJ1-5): DGGITQSPKYLFRKEGQNVTLSCEQNLNHDAMYWYRQDPGQGLRLIYYSQIVNDFQKGDIAEGYSVSREKKESFPLTVTSAQKNPTAFYLCASSSQGTLSQHFGDGTRLSIL.

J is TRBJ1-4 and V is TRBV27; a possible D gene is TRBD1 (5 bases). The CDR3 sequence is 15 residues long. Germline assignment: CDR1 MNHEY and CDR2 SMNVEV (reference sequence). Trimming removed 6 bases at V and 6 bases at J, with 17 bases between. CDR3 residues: CASSPLGGTDEKLFF. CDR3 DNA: TGTGCCAGCAGCCCCTTGGGGGGGACCGATGAAAAACTGTTTTTT.

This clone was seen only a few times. The CDR3 coding sequence is TGTGCCAGCAGCCTCGCGGGGCACTCCTACGAGCAGTACTTC. This gives the protein CASSLAGHSYEQYF. This sequence joins TRBV9 and TRBJ2-7; D possibly corresponds to TRBD2 (6 bases). The CDR3 has 14 residues. CDR1 and CDR2 (germline): SGDLS, YYNGEE. V dropped 4 bases and J dropped 0 bases, with 11 bases sitting between them.

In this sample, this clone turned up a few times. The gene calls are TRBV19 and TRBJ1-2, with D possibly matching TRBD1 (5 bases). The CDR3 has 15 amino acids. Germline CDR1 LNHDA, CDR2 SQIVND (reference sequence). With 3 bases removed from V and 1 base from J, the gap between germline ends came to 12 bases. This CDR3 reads CASSMGQRDNYGYTF. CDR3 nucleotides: TGTGCCAGTAGTATGGGGCAGAGAGATAACTATGGCTACACCTTC.

The CDR3 DNA follows: TGTGCCAGCAGCTTAACCAGGACAGGGGTAAACTATGGCTACACCTTC. It translates to CASSLTRTGVNYGYTF. The V and J genes are TRBV7-3 and TRBJ1-2, with 9 bases aligning to TRBD1. CDR1 and CDR2 (germline): SGHTA, FQGTGA. J was trimmed by 2 bases and V by 0 bases; bases with no gene match: 4. The CDR3 has 16 residues.

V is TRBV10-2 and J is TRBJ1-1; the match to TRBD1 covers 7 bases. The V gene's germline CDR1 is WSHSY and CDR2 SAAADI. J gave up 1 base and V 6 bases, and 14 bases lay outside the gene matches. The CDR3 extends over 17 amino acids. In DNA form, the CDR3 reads TGCGCCAGCAGGCCCCGGGACAGCCAGGGCCGGAACACTGAAGCTTTCTTT. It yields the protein CASRPRDSQGRNTEAFF.